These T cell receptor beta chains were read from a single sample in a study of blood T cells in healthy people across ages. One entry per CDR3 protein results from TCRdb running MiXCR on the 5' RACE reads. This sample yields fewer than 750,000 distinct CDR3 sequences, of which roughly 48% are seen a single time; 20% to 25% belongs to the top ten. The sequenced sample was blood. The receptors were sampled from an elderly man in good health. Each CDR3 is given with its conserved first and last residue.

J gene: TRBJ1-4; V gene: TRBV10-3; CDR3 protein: CAISELGAANEKLFF
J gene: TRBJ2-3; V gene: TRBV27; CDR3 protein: CASSFRDTQYF
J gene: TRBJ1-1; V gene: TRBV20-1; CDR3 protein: CSARTDRGMNTEAFF
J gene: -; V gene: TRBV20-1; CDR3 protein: CSATAGTWGYNEQYF
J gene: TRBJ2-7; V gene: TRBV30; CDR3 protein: CAWSVGGGRYEQYF
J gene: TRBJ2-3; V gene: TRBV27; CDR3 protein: CASSLRRSGTDTQYF
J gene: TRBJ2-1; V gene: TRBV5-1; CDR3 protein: CASSRGQGAYTEQFF
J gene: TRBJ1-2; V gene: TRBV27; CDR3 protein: CASSLGATGGRNYGYTF
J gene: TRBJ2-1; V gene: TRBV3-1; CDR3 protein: CASSRGLAVNEQFF
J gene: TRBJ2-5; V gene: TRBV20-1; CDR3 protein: CSARGTGEETQYF
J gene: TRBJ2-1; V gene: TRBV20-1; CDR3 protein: CSASDTAYNEQFF
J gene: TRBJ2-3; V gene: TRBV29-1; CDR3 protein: CSGERSGTDTQYF
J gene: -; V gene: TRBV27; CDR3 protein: CASSLLGLAGYNEQYF
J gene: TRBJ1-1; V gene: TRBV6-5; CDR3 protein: CASRGTGVPPRAFF
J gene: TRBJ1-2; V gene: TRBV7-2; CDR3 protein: CASSLEFVPSDYGYTF
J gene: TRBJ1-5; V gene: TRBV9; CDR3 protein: CASSVGSTYQPQHF
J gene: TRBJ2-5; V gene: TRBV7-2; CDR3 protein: CASSLASGGGGETQYF
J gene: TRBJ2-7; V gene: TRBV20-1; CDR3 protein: CSAKVAGVDEQYF
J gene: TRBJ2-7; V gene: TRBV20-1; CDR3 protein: CSASPRSYEQYF
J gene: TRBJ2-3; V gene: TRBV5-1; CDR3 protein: CASSTLAGQTDTQYF
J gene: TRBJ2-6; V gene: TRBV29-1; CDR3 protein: CSVEVGRGVSGANVLTF
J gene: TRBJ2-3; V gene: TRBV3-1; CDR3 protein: CASSQDRLAGVTDTQYF
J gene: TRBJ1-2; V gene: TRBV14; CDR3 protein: CASSQHGTGYGYTF
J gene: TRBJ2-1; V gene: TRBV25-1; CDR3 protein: CASSASDVLSYNEQFF
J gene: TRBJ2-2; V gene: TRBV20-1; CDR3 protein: CSAPTSGNTGELFF
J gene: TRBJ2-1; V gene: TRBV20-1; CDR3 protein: CSARGGDFNEQFF
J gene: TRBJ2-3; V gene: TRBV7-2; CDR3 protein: CASSSRLAPDTQYF
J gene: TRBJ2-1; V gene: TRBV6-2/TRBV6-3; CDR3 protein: CASQTGGREQFF
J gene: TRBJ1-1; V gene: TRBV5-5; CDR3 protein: CASSLTGQNTEAFF
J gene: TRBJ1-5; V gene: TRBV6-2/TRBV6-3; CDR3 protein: CASSYGGAPRSGQPQHF
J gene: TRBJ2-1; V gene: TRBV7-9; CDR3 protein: CASSWASGRDYNEQFF
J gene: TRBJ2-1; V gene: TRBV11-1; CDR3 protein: CASSPRRTSDNNEQFF
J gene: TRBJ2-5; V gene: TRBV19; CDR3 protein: CASSIGDRIYQETQYF
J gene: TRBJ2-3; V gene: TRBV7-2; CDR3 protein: CASSSPGRTSGLTDTQYF
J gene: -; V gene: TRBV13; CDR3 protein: CASSRVGVAGGPIEQYF
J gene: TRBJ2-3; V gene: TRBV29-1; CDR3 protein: CSVEVGPKADTQYF
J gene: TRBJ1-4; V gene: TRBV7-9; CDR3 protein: CASRPGQGATNEKLFF
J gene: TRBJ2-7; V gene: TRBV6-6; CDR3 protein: CASSYGERSYEQYF
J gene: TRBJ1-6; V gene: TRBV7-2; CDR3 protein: CASSKPNRVYSPLHF
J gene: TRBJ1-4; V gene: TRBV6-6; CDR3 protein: CASSYGRGGEKLFF
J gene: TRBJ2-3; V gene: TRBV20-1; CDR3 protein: CSARGGTGWPDTQYF
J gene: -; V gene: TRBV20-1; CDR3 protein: CSARELGRGGFYEQYF
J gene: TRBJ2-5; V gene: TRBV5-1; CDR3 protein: CASSLATSGSGTQYF
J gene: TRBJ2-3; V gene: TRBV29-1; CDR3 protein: CSVITSGMDTQYF
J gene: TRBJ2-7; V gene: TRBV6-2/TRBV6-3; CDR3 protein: CASRRGQLEQYF
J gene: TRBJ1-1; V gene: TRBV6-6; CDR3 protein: CASSYLGQGATNTEAFF
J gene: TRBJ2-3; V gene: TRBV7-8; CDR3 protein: CASSFTSGGADTQYF
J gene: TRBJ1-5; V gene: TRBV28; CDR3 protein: CASSSSELASAPQHF